These 6 T cell receptor beta chains came from one sample sequenced in a study of cytomegalovirus exposure and HLA in healthy donors. The PCR employed 60 Vbeta primers together with 13 Jbeta primers. Using immunoSEQ multiplex PCR, the repertoire was profiled, and TCRdb retains in-frame clones only, with some absent. This table has 80,000 to 100,000 clones, approximately 78% appearing once. Sequencing was done on a sample of PBMCs. These receptors came from a man in his forties in good health and CMV-seronegative.

This clone has just a few counts. This sequence joins TRBV10-1 and TRBJ1-1; 7 bases agree with TRBD1. V shed 2 bases and J 4 bases; nucleotides not matched to a gene: 7. The CDR3 extends over 15 amino acids. The V gene's germline CDR1 is WNHNN and CDR2 SYGVQD (reference sequence). CDR3 amino acids: CASSEADRETTEAFF. The DNA for the CDR3 is TGCGCCAGCAGTGAGGCCGACAGGGAGACCACTGAAGCTTTCTTT.

The chain couples TRBV7-2 to TRBJ1-2; TRBD1 aligns across 7 bases. This CDR3 region has 13 residues. CDR1 is SGHTA, CDR2 FQGNSA, per germline. V was pared by 5 bases and J by 4 bases, with 4 bases of the junction left unmatched. The CDR3 DNA is TGTGCCAGCAGCGTCTCAGGGGGCTATGGCTACACCTTC. Amino acids: CASSVSGGYGYTF. The full variable domain, with the rest looked up from reference TRBV7-2 and TRBJ1-2, is GAGVSQSPSNKVTEKGKDVELRCDPISGHTALYWYRQSLGQGLEFLIYFQGNSAPDKSGLPSDRFSAERTGGSVSTLTIQRTQQEDSAVYLCASSVSGGYGYTFGSGTRLTVV.

V gene TRBV7-9 combines with J gene TRBJ2-7; unclear D gene. The CDR3 loop spans 13 amino acids. V lost 5 bases, J lost 3 bases, and 11 bases lay in between. Germline CDR1 SEHNR, CDR2 FQNEAQ (reference sequence). DNA for the CDR3: TGTGCCAGCAGCCCCCAGATAAGCTACGAGCAGTACTTC. Encoded protein: CASSPQISYEQYF.

The chain employs TRBV27 and TRBJ1-1; TRBD1 aligns across 8 bases. Germline V gives CDR1 MNHEY, CDR2 SMNVEV (reference sequence). The V and J ends lost 3 bases and 7 bases, in that order; junction bases with no gene match: 1. The CDR3 contains 12 residues. The CDR3 DNA is TGTGCCAGCAGTTTCGGGACAGGTGAAGCTTTCTTT. Encoded protein: CASSFGTGEAFF.

V is TRBV2 and J is TRBJ2-7; perhaps TRBD1 as D (6 bases). The germline CDR1 and CDR2 sequences are SNHLY and FYNNEI. The CDR3 covers 13 residues. Trimming removed 4 bases from V and 3 bases from J, with 10 bases in between. The CDR3 sequence is CASSGQGIYEQYF. Here the CDR3 DNA reads TGTGCCAGCAGTGGGCAGGGGATCTACGAGCAGTACTTC.

Only a few counts were recorded for this clone. The rearrangement uses TRBV5-4 and TRBJ2-7; D is undetermined. V gave up 4 bases and J gave up 4 bases, with 21 bases separating them. CDR1 is SGHNT, CDR2 YYREEE, per germline (reference sequence). The CDR3 contains 16 residues. In nucleotides, the CDR3 is TGTGCCAGCAGCATTAAGAACAGCCCCCCTCGTTACGAGCAGTACTTC. It yields the protein CASSIKNSPPRYEQYF.